What follows are 11 T cell receptor beta chains derived from one specimen sequenced in a study of neurological immune-mediated disorders (dated by TCRdb to between 2018 and 2021). The method behind the library was 5' RACE. For sequencing, an Illumina HiSeq 2500 was employed. TCRdb trimmed the raw reads at Q25, called clones with MiXCR and kept productive beta chains. For every CDR3 protein sequence, its rows merge into one entry that carries the most common genes and DNA. This sample is represented by roughly 30,000 distinct CDR3 sequences; under 6% of them were singletons. The ten largest account for approximately 2% of the sample. Sequencing was carried out using CD4+ T cells from blood. Receptors were obtained from a woman between 45 and 65 years old in good health.

There are many counts of this clonotype. The chain couples TRBV6-1 to TRBJ2-1, with 10 bases identical to TRBD2. Germline V gene data show CDR1 as MNHNS and CDR2 as SASEGT. This CDR3 is built from 14 residues. V was pared by 8 bases and J by 5 bases, with 6 bases of the junction left unmatched. CDR3 sequence: CASSVGLANNEQFF. The CDR3 nucleotides are TGTGCCAGCTCAGTGGGACTAGCGAACAATGAGCAGTTCTTC.

This clonotype was seen ten or more times. The CDR3 nucleotides read TGTGCCAGCAGCGTCCACCGGGACCCGGGGGGAAACACCATATATTTT. Amino acid sequence: CASSVHRDPGGNTIYF. This chain links TRBV9 with TRBJ1-3; maybe TRBD1 (5 bases). CDR1 is SGDLS and CDR2 is YYNGEE in the germline V gene. V was pared by 2 bases and J by 4 bases, with 16 bases between. This CDR3 spans 16 amino acids.

This clonotype has ten or more counts. The chain employs TRBV6-2 or TRBV6-3 and TRBJ2-1; no definite D call. The germline V gene encodes CDR1 MNHEY and CDR2 SVGEGT. This CDR3 is built from 12 residues. Trimming cost V 4 bases and J 10 bases, with 11 bases left between them. The CDR3 region has the DNA TGTGCCAGCAGTTCTCCGAGGAAAGAGCAGTTCTTC. Protein sequence: CASSSPRKEQFF.

This clonotype was observed many times. The chain couples TRBV11-2 to TRBJ2-1; the match to TRBD2 covers 10 bases. Germline CDR1 reads SGHAT; CDR2 reads FQNNGV. J was trimmed by 8 bases and V by 1 base; bases with no gene match: 11. This CDR3 has 17 amino acids. The CDR3 coding sequence is TGTGCCAGCAGCTTAGGGGGCAGCGGGAGGGCTATCTATGAGCAGTTCTTC. Translated, it gives CASSLGGSGRAIYEQFF.

This clonotype was observed at least ten times. V usage is TRBV6-6 and J usage is TRBJ2-1; a possible D gene is TRBD2 (6 bases). The CDR3 spans 14 residues. The germline gives CDR1 MNHNY, CDR2 SVGAGI (reference sequence). V was pared by 6 bases and J by 12 bases, with 21 bases between. Written as DNA, the CDR3 is TGTGCCAGCAGCCCACCGGCAGTCCGGGACTTGCAGTTCTTC. It yields the protein CASSPPAVRDLQFF.

This clonotype was picked up many times. This chain uses TRBV29-1 with TRBJ1-2, with D maybe TRBD1 (6 bases). From germline, CDR1 is SQVTM and CDR2 ANQGSEA. CDR3 length equals 12 residues. In nucleotides, the CDR3 is TGCAGTGATGAAGGACAGCCCTATGGCTACACCTTC. As protein: CSDEGQPYGYTF.

This clonotype is labeled medium-sized. The genes are TRBV10-3 and TRBJ2-2; TRBD2 matches at 13 bases. The CDR3 spans 13 residues. V was pared by 6 bases and J by 10 bases, with 2 bases of the junction left unmatched. CDR1 is ENHRY, CDR2 SYGVKD, per germline. DNA of the CDR3: TGTGCCATCAGCGGACTAGCGGGGGAGGAGCTGTTTTTT. Its translation is CAISGLAGEELFF.

This clonotype was observed at least ten times. CDR3 sequence: CASSRLAGDIDTQYF. DNA for the CDR3: TGCGCCAGCAGCCGACTAGCGGGGGATATAGATACGCAGTATTTT. The V gene is TRBV4-1, the J gene TRBJ2-3; 12 positions agree with TRBD2. The ends lost 4 bases at V and 5 bases at J; junction bases unmatched: 4. From germline, CDR1 is MGHRA and CDR2 YSYEKL. This CDR3 region has 15 residues.

Ten or more counts support this clonotype. The V call is TRBV3-1, the J call TRBJ1-5; 8 bases are shared with TRBD1. This CDR3 comprises 14 residues. Unmatched junction bases numbered 5, after V lost 4 bases and J lost 6 bases. Germline-derived CDR1 and CDR2 are LGHDT and YNNKEL (reference sequence). CDR3 nucleotides: TGTGCCAGCAGCCCTCAGGGGGCAAGTCAGCCCCAGCATTTT. It translates to CASSPQGASQPQHF.

In this sample, this clonotype turned up many times. CDR3 nucleotide sequence: TGCGCCAGCAGCTCAGCGGGGGGGTCATACGAGCAGTACTTC. Residues: CASSSAGGSYEQYF. This chain links TRBV5-1 with TRBJ2-7; the match to TRBD2 covers 10 bases. V lost 3 bases to trimming and J lost 4 bases; unmatched junction nucleotides: 4. Germline-derived CDR1 and CDR2 are SGHRS and YFSETQ. This CDR3 has 14 amino acids.

In its sample, this clonotype was seen many times. The chain recombines TRBV10-3 with TRBJ1-4; TRBD1 matches 8 bases. V lost 5 bases, J lost 5 bases, and 4 bases stayed unmatched. Germline CDR1 is ENHRY and CDR2 is SYGVKD. The CDR3 covers 14 residues. CDR3 DNA: TGTGCCATCAGTCAGGGGGCGCAGAATGAAAAACTGTTTTTT. Protein product: CAISQGAQNEKLFF.